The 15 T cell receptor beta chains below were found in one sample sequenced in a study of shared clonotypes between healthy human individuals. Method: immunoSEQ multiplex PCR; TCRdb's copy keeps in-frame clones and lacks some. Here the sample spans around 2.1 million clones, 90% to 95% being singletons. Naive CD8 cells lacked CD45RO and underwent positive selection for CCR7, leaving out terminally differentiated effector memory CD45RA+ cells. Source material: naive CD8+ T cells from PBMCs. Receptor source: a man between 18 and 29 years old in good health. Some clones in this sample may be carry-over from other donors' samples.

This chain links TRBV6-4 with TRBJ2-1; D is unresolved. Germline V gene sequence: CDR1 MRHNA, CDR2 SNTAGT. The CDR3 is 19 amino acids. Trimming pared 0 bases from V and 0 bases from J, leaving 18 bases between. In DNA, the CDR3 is TGTGCCAGCAGTGACTCATCTATTGGAGAGTCGAGCTCCTACAATGAGCAGTTCTTC. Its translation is CASSDSSIGESSSYNEQFF.

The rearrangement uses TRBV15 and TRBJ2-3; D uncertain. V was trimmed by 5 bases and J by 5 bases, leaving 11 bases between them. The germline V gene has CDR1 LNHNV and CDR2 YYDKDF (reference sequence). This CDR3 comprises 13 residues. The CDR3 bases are TGTGCCACCAGCGAAGGACGCGAAGATACGCAGTATTTT. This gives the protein CATSEGREDTQYF.

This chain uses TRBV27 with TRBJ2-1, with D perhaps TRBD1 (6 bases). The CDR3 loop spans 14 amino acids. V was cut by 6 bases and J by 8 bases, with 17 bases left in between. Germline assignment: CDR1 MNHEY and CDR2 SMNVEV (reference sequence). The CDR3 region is CASSPSRRGDEQFF. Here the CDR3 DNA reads TGTGCCAGCAGCCCCTCCCGCAGGGGCGATGAGCAGTTCTTC.

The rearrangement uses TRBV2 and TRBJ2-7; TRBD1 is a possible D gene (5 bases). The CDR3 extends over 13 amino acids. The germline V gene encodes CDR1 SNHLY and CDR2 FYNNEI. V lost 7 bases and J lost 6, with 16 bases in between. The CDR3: CASMYGRRAEQYF. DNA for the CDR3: TGTGCCAGCATGTACGGCCGCAGGGCCGAGCAGTACTTC.

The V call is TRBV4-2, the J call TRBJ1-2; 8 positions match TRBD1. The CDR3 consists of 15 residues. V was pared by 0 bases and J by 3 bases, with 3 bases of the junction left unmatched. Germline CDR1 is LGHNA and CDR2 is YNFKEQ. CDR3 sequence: CASSQEGQGYYGYTF. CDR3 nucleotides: TGTGCCAGCAGCCAAGAAGGACAGGGCTACTATGGCTACACCTTC.

The CDR3, as DNA: TGTGCCAGTAGTACCCCCGGGACAGGGGGAGCATATAGCAATCAGCCCCAGCATTTT. This sequence encodes CASSTPGTGGAYSNQPQHF. The chain carries TRBV19 and TRBJ1-5, with 11 bases that match TRBD1. This CDR3 region has 19 residues. Germline CDR1 reads LNHDA; CDR2 reads SQIVND (reference sequence). The ends lost 4 bases at V and 0 bases at J; junction bases unmatched: 11.

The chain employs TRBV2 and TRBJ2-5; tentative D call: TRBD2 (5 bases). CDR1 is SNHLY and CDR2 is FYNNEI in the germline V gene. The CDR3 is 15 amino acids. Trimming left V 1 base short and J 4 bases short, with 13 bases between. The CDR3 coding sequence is TGTGCCAGCAGTGAAGGGACTCTTCTAGGAGAGACCCAGTACTTC. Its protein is CASSEGTLLGETQYF.

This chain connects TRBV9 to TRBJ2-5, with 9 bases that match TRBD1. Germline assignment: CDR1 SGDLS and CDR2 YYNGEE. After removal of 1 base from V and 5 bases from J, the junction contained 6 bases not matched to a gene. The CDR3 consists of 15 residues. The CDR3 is CASSVTGGLGETQYF. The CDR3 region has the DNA TGTGCCAGCAGCGTAACAGGGGGCTTAGGGGAGACCCAGTACTTC.

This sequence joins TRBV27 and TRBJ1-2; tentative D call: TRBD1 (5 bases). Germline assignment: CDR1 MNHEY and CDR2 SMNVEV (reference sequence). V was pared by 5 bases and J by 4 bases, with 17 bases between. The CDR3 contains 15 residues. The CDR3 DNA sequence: TGTGCCAGCAGTCCTGGGGGTATCGGGATCTATGGCTACACCTTC. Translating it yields CASSPGGIGIYGYTF.

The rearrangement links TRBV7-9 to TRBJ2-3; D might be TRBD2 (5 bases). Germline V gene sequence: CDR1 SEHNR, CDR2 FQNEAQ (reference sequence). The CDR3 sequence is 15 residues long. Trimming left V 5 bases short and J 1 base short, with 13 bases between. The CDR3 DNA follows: TGTGCCAGCAGCCGTCGAATGGGAGGCACAGATACGCAGTATTTT. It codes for CASSRRMGGTDTQYF.

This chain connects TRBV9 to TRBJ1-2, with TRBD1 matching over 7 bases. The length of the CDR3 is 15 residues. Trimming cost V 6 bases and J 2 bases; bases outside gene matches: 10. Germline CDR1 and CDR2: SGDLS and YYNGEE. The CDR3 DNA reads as TGTGCCAGCAATCCCTCAGGGGGGGGAAACTATGGCTACACCTTC. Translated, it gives CASNPSGGGNYGYTF.

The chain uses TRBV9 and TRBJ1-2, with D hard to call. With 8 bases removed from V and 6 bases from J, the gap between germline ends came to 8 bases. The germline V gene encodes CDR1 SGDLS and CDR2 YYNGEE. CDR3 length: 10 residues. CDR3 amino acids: CASGSDGYTF. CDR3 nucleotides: TGTGCCAGTGGAAGCGATGGCTACACCTTC. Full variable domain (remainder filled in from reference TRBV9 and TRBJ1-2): DSGVTQTPKHLITATGQRVTLRCSPRSGDLSVYWYQQSLDQGLQFLIQYYNGEERAKGNILERFSAQQFPDLHSELNLSSLELGDSALYFCASGSDGYTFGSGTRLTVV.

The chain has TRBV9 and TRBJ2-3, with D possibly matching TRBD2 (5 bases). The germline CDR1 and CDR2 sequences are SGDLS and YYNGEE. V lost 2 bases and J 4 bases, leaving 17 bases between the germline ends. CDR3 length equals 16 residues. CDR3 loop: CASSVLALAPADTQYF. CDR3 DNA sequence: TGTGCCAGCAGCGTCTTAGCTCTAGCACCGGCAGATACGCAGTATTTT.

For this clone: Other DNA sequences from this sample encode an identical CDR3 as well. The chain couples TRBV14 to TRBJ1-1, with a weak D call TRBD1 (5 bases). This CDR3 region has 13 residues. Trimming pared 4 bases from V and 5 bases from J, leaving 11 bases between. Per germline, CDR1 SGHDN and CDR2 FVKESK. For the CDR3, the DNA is TGTGCCAGCAGCCCGCGGGGGGGAACTGAAGCTTTCTTT. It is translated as CASSPRGGTEAFF.

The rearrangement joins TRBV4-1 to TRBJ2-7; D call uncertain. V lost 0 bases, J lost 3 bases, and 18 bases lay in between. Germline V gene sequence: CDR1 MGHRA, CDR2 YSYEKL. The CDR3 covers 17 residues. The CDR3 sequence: CASSQDHKGRLIYEQYF. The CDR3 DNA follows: TGCGCCAGCAGCCAAGATCATAAGGGCAGATTGATCTACGAGCAGTACTTC.